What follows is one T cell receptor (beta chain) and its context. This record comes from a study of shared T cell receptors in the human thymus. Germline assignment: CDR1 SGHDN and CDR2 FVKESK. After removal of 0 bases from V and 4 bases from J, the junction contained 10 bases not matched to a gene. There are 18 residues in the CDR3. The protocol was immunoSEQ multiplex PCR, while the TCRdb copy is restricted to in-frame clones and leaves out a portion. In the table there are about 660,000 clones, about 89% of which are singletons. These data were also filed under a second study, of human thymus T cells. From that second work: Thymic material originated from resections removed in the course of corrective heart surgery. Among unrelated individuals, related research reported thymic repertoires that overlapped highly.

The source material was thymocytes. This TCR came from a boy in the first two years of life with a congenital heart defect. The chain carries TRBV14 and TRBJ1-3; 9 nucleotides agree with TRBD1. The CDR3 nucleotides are TGTGCCAGCAGCCAAGATCGGTTGGGACAGGGTCCCGGAAACACCATATATTTT. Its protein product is CASSQDRLGQGPGNTIYF.